This TCR beta chain was identified in a study of cytomegalovirus exposure and HLA in healthy donors. General observations from the study: In a later analysis, DRB1 alleles had the most associated TCRs; HLA-C alleles the fewest. A later analysis reportedly found that, within productive TCRs, an Asian-associated ancestry cluster had fewer N-insertions than the mean observed across the approximately 700 donors. Per published reports, the classifier diagnosed cytomegalovirus status with high specificity and sensitivity. Sequencing likely produced, as an artifact, a cluster of highly shared sequence variants.

The PCR used 60 Vbeta and 13 Jbeta primers. Data came from immunoSEQ multiplex PCR; TCRdb stores just in-frame clones and leaves some out. The sample shows 65,000 to 90,000 clones, 60% to 75% of them seen only once. This CDR3 has 13 residues. J gave up 5 bases and V 6 bases, and 4 bases lay outside the gene matches. Germline assignment: CDR1 WNHNN and CDR2 SYGVQD (reference sequence). As for this clone: What it binds is not known.

V gene TRBV10-1 combines with J gene TRBJ1-2; 9 nucleotides line up with TRBD1. The sample was PBMCs. This sequence originates from a man in his 70s in good health and CMV-seronegative. CDR3 protein: CASSLGTGYGYTF. The CDR3 nucleotides read TGCGCCAGCAGCCTCGGGACAGGGTATGGCTACACCTTC.